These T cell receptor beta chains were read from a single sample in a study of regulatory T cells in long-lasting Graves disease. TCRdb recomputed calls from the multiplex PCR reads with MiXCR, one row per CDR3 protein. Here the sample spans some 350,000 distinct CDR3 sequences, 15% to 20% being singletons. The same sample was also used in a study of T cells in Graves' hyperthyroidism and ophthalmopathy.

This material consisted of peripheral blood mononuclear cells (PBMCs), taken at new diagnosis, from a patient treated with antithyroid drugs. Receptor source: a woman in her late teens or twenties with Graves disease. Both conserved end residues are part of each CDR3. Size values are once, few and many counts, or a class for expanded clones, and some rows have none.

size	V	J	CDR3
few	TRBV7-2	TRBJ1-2	CASSLGSRGIGYGYTF
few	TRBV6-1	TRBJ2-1	CASSYSHGTYGYNEQFF
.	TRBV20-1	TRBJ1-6	CSGRTEYNSPLHF
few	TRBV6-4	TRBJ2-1	CASSPTSGRAYEQFF
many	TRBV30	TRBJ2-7	CAWSESGREQYF
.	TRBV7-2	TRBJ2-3	CASSLEPSSTDTQYF
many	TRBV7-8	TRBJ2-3	CASSLEASSGDTQYF
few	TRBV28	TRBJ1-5	CASRGTGEANQPQHF
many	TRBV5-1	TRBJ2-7	CASSLTGTGLYEQYF
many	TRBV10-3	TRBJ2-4	CAISGGGKDKNIQYF
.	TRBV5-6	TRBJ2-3	CASSLGLETSADTQYF
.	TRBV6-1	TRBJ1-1	CASSEAGQGTEAFF
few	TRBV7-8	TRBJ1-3	CASSLAQGQGAGNTIYF
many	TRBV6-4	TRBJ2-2	CASSQRATGELFF
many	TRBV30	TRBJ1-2	CAWSKYQNYGYTF
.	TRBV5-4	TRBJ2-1	CASSYLTDDNEQFF
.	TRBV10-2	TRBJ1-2	CASSPAPGQPSYGYTF
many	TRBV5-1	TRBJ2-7	CASSPGIPSNEQYF
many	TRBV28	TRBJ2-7	CASSLGLAGEEQYF
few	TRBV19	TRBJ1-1	CASTPGMRDRANTEAFF
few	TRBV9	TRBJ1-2	CASSVHSGTGVMGYTF
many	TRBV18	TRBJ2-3	CASSPYLAGGDTQYF
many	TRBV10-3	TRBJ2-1	CAISLEGYSYNEQFF
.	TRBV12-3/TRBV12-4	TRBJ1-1	CASSLYGEAFF
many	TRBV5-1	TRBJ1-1	CASGPRQGVGTEAFF
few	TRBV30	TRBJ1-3	CAWSVNPDSGNTIYF
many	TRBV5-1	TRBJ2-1	CASSFRTSGRRNNEQFF
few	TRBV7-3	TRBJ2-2	CASSFNVSSRSGELFF
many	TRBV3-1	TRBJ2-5	CASSQATGVETQYF
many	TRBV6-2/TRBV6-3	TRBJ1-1	CASSYQVTGKTEAFF
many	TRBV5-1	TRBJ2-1	CASSVLGGPYNEQFF
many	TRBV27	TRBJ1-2	CASSPSQTAGGYTF
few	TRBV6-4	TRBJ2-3	CASSDPYTDTQYF
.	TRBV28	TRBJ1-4	CASSLSGGTIATNEKLFF
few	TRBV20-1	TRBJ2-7	CSASPRIYEQYF
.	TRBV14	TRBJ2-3	CASSQLLLAATDTQYF
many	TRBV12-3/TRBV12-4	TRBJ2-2	CASRTGLNTGELFF
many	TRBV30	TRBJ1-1	CAWAGGKDTEAFF
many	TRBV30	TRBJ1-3	CAWNKGFGNTIYF
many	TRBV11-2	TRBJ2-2	CASSLSFANTGELFF
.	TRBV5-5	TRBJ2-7	CVSSLSRERDSEQYF
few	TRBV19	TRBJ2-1	CASSIRSSGMYNEQFF
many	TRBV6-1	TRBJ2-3	CASSTSWGRPDTQYF
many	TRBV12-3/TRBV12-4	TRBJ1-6	CASTQGRGIGSPLHF
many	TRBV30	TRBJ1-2	CAWSTGTGQANYGYTF
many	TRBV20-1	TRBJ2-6	CSAREGAGANVLTF
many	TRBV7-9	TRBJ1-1	CASSLPVHTEAFF
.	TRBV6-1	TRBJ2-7	CASSALGTSGIGRSDEQYF
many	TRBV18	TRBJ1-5	CASSRTGDGSQPQHF
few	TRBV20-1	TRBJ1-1	CSAQNPGTNEAFF
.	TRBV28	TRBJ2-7	CASRGDRETSVQYF
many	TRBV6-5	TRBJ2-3	CASSYLAGITDTQYF
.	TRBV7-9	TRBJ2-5	CASSLATGNQETQYF
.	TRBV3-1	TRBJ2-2	CASSQMYTGELFF
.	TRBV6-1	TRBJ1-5	CASSEALNQPQHF
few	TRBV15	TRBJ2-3	CATSRDIRTGPDTQYF
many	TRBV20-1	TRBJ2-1	CSASKTSGRNEQFF
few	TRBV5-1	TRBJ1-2	CASSINRDGYTF
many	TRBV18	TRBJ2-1	CASSPKTPLDNEQFF
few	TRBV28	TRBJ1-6	CASSQKERWTPLHF